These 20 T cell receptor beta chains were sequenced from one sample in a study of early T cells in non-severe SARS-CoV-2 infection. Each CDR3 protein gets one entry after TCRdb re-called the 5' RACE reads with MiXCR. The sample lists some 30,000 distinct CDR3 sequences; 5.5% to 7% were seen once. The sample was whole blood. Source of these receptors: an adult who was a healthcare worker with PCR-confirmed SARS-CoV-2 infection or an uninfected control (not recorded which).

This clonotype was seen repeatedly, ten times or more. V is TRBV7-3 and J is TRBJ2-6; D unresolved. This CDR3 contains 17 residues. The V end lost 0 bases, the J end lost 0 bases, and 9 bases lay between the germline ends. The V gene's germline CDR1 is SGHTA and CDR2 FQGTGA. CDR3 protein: CASSLTGLSSGANVLTF. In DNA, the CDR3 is TGTGCCAGCAGCTTAACAGGGTTAAGCTCTGGGGCCAACGTCCTGACTTTC. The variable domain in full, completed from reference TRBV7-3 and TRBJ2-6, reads GAGVSQTPSNKVTEKGKYVELRCDPISGHTALYWYRQSLGQGPEFLIYFQGTGAADDSGLPNDRFFAVRPEGSVSTLKIQRTERGDSAVYLCASSLTGLSSGANVLTFGAGSRLTVL.

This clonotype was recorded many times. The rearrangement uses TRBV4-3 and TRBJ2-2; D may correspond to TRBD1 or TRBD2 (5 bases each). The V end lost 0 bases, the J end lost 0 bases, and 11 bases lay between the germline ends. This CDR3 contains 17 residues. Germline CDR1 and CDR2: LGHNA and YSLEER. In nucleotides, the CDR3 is TGCGCCAGCAGCCAAGATCGAGGGACCTCGAACACCGGGGAGCTGTTTTTT. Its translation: CASSQDRGTSNTGELFF.

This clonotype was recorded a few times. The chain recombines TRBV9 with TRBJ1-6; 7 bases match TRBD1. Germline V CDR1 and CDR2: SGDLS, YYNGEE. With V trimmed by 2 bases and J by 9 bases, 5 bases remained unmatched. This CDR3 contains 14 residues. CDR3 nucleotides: TGTGCCAGCAGCGTCTTGACAGGGAGTTCACCCCTCCACTTT. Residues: CASSVLTGSSPLHF.

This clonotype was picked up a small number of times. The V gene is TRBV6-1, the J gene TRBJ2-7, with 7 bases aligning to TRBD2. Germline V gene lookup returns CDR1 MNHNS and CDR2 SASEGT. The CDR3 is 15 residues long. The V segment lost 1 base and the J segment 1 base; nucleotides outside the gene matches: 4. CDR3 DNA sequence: TGTGCCAGCAGTGAAGAGGCTAGCGGATCCTACGAGCAGTACTTC. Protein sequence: CASSEEASGSYEQYF.

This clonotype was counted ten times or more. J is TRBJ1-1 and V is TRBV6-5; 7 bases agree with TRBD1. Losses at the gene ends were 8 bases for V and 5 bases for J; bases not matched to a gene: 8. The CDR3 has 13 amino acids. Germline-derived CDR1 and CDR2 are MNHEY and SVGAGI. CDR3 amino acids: CASRNRGGTEAFF. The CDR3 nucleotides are TGTGCCAGCCGGAACAGGGGTGGAACTGAAGCTTTCTTT.

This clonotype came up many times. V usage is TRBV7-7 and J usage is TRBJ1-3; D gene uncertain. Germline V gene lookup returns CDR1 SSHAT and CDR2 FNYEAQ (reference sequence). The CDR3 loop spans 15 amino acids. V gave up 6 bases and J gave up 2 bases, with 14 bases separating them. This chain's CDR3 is CASSPNSSTGNTIYF. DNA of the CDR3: TGTGCCAGCAGTCCTAACTCCTCAACTGGAAACACCATATATTTT. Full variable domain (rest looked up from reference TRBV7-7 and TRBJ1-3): GAGVSQSPRYKVTKRGQDVTLRCDPISSHATLYWYQQALGQGPEFLTYFNYEAQPDKSGLPSDRFSAERPEGSISTLTIQRTEQRDSAMYRCASSPNSSTGNTIYFGEGSWLTVV.

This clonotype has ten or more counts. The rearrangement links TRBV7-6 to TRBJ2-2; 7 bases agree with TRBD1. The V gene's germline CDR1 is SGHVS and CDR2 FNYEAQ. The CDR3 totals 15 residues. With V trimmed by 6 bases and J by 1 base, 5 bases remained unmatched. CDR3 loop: CASSAGTVNTGELFF. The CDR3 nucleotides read TGTGCCAGCAGTGCCGGGACAGTGAACACCGGGGAGCTGTTTTTT.

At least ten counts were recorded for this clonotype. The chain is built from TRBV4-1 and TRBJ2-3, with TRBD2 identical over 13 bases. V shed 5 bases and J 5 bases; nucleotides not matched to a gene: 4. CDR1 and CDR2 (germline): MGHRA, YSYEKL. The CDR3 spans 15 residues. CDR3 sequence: CASSSGLAGVDTQYF. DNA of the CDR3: TGCGCCAGCAGCTCCGGACTAGCGGGGGTAGATACGCAGTATTTT.

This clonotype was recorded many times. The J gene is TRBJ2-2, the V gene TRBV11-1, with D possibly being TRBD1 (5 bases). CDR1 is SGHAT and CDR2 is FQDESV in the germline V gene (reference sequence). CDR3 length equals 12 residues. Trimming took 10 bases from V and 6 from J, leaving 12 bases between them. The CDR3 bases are TGTGCCACCGGCAGGGTCGCCGGGGAGCTGTTTTTT. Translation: CATGRVAGELFF.

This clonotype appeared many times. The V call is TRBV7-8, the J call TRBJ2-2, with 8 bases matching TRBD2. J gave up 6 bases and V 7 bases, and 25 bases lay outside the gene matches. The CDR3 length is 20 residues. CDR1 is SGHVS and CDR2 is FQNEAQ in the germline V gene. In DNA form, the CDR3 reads TGTGCCAGCACGAGGTGGAGGTTGGAACTAGCGGTAACTGACGCCGGGGAGCTGTTTTTT. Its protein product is CASTRWRLELAVTDAGELFF.

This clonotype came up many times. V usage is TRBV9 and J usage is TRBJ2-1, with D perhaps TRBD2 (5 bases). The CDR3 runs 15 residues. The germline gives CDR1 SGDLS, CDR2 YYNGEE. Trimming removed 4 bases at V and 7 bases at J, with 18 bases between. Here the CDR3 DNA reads TGTGCCAGCAGCCCTCCTCCCGCGGGCGATAATGAGCAGTTCTTC. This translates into CASSPPPAGDNEQFF.

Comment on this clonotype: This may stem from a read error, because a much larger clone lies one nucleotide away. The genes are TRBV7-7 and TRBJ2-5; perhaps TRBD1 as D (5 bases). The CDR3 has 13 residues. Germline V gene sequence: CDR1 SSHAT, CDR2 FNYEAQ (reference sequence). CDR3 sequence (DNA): TGTGCCAACAGCTTCTGGGGCGCGGAGACCCAGTACTTC. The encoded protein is CANSFWGAETQYF.

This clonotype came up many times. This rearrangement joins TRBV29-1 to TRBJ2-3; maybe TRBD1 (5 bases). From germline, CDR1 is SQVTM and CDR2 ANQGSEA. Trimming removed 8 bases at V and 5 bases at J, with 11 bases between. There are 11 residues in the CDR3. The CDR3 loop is CSPSRGDTQYF. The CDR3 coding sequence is TGCAGCCCCTCAAGGGGAGATACGCAGTATTTT.

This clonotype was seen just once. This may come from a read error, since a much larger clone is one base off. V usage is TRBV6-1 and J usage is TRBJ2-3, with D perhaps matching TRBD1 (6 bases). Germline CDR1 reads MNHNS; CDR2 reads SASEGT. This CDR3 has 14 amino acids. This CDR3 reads CVSSEGQPRDTQYF. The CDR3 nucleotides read TGTGTCAGCAGTGAAGGACAGCCGAGGGATACGCAGTATTTT.

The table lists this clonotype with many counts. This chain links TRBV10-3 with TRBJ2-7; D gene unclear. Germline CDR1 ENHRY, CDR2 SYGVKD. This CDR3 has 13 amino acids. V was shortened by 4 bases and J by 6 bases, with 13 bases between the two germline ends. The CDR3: CAISVSQDGEQYF. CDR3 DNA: TGTGCCATCAGTGTAAGTCAGGACGGCGAGCAGTACTTC.

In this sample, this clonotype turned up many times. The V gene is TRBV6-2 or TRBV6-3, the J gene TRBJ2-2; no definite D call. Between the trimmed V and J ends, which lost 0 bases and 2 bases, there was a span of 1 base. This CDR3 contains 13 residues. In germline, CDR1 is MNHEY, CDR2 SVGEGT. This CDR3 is CASSYSNTGELFF. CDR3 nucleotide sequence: TGTGCCAGCAGTTACTCTAACACCGGGGAGCTGTTTTTT.

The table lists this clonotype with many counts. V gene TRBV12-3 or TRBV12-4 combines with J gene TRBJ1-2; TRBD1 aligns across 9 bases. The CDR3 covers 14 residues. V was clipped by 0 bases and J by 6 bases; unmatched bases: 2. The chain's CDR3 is CASSLARTGDGYTF. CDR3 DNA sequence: TGTGCCAGCAGTTTAGCCCGGACAGGGGATGGCTACACCTTC.

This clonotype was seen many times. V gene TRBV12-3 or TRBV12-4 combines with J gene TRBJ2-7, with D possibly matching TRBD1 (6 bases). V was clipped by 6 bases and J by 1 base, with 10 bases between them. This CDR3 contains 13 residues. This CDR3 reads CASRTTGSYEQYF. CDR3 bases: TGTGCCAGCAGGACGACAGGATCCTACGAGCAGTACTTC.

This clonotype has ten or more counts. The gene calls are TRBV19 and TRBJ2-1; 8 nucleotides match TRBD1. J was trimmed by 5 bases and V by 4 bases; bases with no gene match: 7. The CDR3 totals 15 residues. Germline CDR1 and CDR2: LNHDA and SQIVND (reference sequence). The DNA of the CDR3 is TGTGCCAGTAGTACCTCGGACAGGGTCGACAATGAGCAGTTCTTC. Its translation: CASSTSDRVDNEQFF.

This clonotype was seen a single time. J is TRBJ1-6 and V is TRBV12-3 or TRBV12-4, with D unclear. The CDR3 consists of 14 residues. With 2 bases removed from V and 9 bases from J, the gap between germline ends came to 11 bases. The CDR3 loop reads CASSLRQMSSPLHF. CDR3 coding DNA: TGTGCCAGCAGTTTACGCCAGATGAGTTCACCCCTCCACTTT.